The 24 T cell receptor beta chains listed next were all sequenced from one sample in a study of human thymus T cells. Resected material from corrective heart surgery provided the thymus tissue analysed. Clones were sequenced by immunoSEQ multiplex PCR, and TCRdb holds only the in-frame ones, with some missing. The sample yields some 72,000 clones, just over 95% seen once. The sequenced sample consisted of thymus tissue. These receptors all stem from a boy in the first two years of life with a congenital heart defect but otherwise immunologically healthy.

The CDR3 region is CAWSYQPGTGRRNQPQHF. In DNA, the CDR3 is TGTGCCTGGAGTTATCAACCCGGGACAGGGAGAAGGAATCAGCCCCAGCATTTT. The chain carries TRBV30 and TRBJ1-5, with 9 bases matching TRBD1. Trimming cost V 2 bases and J 4 bases; bases outside gene matches: 15. The CDR3 contains 18 residues. CDR1 is GTSNPN, CDR2 SVGIG, per germline (reference sequence). Full variable domain (rest looked up from reference TRBV30 and TRBJ1-5): SQTIHQWPATLVQPVGSPLSLECTVEGTSNPNLYWYRQAAGRGLQLLFYSVGIGQISSEVPQNLSASRPQDRQFILSSKKLLLSDSGFYLCAWSYQPGTGRRNQPQHFGDGTRLSIL.

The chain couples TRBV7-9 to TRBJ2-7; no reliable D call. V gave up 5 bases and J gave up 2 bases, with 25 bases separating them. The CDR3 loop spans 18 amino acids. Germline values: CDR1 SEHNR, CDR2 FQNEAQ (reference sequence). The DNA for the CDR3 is TGTGCCAGCAGCCGGACGTCTCCCACCTTGTTACCTACCTACGAGCAGTACTTC. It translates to CASSRTSPTLLPTYEQYF.

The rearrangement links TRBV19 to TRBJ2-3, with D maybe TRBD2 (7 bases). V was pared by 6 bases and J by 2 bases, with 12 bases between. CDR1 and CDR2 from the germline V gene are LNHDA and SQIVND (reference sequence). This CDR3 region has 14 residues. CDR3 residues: CASSKGGDTDTQYF. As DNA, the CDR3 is TGTGCCAGTAGCAAAGGGGGGGACACAGATACGCAGTATTTT.

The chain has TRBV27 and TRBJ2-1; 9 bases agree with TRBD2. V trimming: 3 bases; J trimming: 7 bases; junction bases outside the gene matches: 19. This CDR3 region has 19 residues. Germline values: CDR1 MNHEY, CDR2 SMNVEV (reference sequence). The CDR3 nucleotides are TGTGCCAGCAGTTTTGGGGGTTTGGGGGCGCGGGAGGGCTGGAATGAGCAGTTCTTC. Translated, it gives CASSFGGLGAREGWNEQFF.

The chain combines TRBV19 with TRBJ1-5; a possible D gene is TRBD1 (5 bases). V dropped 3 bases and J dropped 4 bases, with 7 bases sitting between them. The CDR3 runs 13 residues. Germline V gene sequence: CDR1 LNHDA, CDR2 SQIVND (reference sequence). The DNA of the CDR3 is TGTGCCAGTAGTATCGGGGGGAATCAGCCCCAGCATTTT. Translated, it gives CASSIGGNQPQHF.

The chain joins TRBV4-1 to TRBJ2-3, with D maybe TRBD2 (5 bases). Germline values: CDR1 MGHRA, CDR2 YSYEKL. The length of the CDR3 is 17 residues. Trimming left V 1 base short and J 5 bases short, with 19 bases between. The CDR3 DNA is TGCGCCAGCAGCCAAGTTGTTCGGCCGGGGATAAGAGATACGCAGTATTTT. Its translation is CASSQVVRPGIRDTQYF.

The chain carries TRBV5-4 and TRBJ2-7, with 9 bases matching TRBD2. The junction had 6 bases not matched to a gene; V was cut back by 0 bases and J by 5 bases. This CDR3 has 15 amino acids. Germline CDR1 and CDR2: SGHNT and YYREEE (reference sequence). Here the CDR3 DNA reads TGTGCCAGCAGCTTGGGGGCGGGGGGGCGAGACGAGCAGTACTTC. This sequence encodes CASSLGAGGRDEQYF.

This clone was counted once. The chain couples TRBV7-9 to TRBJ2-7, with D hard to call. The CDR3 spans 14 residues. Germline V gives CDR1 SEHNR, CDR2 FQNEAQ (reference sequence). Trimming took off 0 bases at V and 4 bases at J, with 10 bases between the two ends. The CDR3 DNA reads TGTGCCAGCAGCTTAGCGGTTCGACCGTACGAGCAGTACTTC. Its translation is CASSLAVRPYEQYF.

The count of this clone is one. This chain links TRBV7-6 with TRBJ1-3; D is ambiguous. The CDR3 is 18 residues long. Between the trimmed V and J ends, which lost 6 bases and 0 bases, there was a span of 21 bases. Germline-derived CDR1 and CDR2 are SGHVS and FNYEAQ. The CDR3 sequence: CASSHARSWEPSGNTIYF. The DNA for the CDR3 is TGTGCCAGCAGTCATGCCAGATCGTGGGAGCCCTCTGGAAACACCATATATTTT.

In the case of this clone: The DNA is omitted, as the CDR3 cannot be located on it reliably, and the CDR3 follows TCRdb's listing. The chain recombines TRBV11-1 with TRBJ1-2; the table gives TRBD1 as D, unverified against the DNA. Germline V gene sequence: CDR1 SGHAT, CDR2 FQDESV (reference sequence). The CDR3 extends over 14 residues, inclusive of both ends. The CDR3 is CASSLVGTGSSPHF.

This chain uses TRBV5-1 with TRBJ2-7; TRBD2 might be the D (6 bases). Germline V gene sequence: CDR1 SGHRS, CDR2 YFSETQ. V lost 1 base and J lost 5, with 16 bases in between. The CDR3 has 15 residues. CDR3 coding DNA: TGCGCCAGCAGCTTGCTTGGGACTTTTTCCAACGAGCAGTACTTC. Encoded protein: CASSLLGTFSNEQYF.

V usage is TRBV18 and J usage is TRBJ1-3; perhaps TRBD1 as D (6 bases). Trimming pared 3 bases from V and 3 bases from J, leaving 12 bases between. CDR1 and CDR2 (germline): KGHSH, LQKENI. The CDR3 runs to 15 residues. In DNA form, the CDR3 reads TGTGCCAGCTCACCTTCAACAGGGTTTGGAAACACCATATATTTT. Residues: CASSPSTGFGNTIYF.

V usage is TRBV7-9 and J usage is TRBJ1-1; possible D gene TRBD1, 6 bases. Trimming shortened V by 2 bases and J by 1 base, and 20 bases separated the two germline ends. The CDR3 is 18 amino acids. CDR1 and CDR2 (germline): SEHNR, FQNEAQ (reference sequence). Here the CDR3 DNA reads TGTGCCAGCAGCTTAATGGGGGGCTCGGGCAGCCAGAACACTGAAGCTTTCTTT. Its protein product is CASSLMGGSGSQNTEAFF. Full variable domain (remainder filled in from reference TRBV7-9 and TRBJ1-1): DTGVSQNPRHKITKRGQNVTFRCDPISEHNRLYWYRQTLGQGPEFLTYFQNEAQLEKSRLLSDRFSAERPKGSFSTLEIQRTEQGDSAMYLCASSLMGGSGSQNTEAFFGQGTRLTVV.

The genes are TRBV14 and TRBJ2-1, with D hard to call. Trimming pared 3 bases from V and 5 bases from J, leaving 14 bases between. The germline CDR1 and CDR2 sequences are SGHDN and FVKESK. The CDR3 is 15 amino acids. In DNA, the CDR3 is TGTGCCAGCAGCCACCCTTGGTCACTACACAATGAGCAGTTCTTC. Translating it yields CASSHPWSLHNEQFF. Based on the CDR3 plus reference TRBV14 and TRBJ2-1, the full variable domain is EAGVTQFPSHSVIEKGQTVTLRCDPISGHDNLYWYRRVMGKEIKFLLHFVKESKQDESGMPNNRFLAERTGGTYSTLKVQPAELEDSGVYFCASSHPWSLHNEQFFGPGTRLTVL.

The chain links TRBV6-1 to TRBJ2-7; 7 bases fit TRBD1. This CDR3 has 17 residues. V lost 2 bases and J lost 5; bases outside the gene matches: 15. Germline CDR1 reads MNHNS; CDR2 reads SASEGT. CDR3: CASSEPPSPSQGNEQYF. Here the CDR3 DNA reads TGTGCCAGCAGTGAACCGCCGTCTCCGTCACAGGGGAACGAGCAGTACTTC.

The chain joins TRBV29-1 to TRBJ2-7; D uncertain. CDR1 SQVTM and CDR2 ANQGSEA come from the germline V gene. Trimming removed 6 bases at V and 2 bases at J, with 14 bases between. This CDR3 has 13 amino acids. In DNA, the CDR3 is TGCAGCGTGCGGAACTCGACCGCCTACGAGCAGTACTTC. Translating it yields CSVRNSTAYEQYF.

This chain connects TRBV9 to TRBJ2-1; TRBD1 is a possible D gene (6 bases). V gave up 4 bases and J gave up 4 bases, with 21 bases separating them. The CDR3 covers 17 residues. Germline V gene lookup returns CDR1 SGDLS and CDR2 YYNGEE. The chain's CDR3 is CASSPQERQEQYNEQFF. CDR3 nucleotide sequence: TGTGCCAGCAGCCCCCAGGAGCGACAGGAACAGTACAATGAGCAGTTCTTC.

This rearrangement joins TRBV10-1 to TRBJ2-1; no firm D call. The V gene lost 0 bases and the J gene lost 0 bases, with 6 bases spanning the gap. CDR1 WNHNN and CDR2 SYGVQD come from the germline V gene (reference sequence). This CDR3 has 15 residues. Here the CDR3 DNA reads TGCGCCAGCAGTGAGTCACGGTCCTCCTACAATGAGCAGTTCTTC. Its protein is CASSESRSSYNEQFF.

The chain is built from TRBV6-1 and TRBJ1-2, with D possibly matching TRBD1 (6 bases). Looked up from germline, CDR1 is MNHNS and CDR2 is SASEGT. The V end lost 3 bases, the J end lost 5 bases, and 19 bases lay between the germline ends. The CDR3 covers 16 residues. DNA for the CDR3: TGTGCCAGCAGTGAGTGGGTGACAGGCAGGCTATATGGCTACACCTTC. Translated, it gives CASSEWVTGRLYGYTF.

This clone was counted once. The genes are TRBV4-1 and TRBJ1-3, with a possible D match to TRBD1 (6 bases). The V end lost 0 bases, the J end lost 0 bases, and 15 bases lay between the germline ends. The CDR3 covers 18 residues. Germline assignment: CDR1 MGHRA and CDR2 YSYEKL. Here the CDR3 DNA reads TGCGCCAGCAGCCAAGATCCCTACAGGGCAGCCTCTGGAAACACCATATATTTT. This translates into CASSQDPYRAASGNTIYF.

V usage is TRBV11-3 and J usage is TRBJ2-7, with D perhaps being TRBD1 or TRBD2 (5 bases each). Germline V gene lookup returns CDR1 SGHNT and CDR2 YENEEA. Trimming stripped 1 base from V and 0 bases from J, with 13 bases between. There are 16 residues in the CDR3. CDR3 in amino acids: CASSLGTWGSSYEQYF. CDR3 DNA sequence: TGTGCCAGCAGCTTAGGGACCTGGGGGTCCTCCTACGAGCAGTACTTC.

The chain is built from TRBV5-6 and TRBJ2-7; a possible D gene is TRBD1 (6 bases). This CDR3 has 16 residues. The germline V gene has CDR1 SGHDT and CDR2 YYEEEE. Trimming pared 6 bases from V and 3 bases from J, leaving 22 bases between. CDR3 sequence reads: CASTPAPGHGIYEQYF. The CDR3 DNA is TGTGCCAGCACACCTGCTCCGGGACATGGAATCTACGAGCAGTACTTC.

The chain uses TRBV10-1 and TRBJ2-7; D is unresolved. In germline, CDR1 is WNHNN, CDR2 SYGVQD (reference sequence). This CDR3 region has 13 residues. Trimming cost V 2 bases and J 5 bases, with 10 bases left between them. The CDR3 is CASSESARHEQYF. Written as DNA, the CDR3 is TGCGCCAGCAGTGAGAGTGCGAGGCACGAGCAGTACTTC.

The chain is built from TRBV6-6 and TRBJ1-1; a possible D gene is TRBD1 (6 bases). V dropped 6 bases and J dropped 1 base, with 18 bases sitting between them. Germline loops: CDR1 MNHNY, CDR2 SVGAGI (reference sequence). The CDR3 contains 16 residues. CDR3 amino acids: CASRGLQGKENTEAFF. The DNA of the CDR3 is TGTGCCAGCAGGGGTTTGCAGGGGAAAGAGAACACTGAAGCTTTCTTT.